This TCR beta chain was obtained from a study of vaccination effects on CD4 cells after COVID-19. The CDR3 totals 18 residues. With 0 bases clipped from V and 2 bases from J, the junction kept 9 bases outside the gene matches. The germline V gene encodes CDR1 WSHSY and CDR2 SAAADI. Culture proceeded for under twelve days, and CD4+ T cells were then isolated. Points on this clone: Its specificity is not known.

Sequenced by immunoSEQ multiplex PCR; TCRdb stores in-frame clones only, minus some. The sample contains 40,000 or so clones, approximately 75% of which appear only once. Whole-study findings and limits: Relatively few convalescent patients took part in the study, which had no early post-infection timepoints.

This TCR came from a human donor who received a COVID-19 vaccine. The sample in question was CD4+ T cells from PBMCs cultured without peptide, obtained before COVID-19 vaccination. This chain links TRBV10-2 with TRBJ2-5; 10 bases match TRBD2. This CDR3 is CASSESTLAGGNQETQYF. CDR3 DNA sequence: TGCGCCAGCAGTGAGTCGACATTAGCGGGGGGTAATCAAGAGACCCAGTACTTC.